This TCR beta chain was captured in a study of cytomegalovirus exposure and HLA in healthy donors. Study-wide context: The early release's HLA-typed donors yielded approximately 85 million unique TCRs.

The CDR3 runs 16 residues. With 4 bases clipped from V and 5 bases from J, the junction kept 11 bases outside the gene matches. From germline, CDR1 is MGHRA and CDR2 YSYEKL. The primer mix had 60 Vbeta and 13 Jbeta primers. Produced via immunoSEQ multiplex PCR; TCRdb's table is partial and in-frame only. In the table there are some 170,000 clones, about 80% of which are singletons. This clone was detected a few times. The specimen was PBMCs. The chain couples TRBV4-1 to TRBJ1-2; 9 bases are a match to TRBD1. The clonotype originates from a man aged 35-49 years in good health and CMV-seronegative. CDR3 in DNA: TGCGCCAGCAGCCCCGGGACAGGGCCCAGCTATTATGGCTACACCTTC. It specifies CASSPGTGPSYYGYTF.